This TCR beta chain originates from a study of T cell clones after liver transplantation (dated by TCRdb to between 2017 and 2020). For the study in its entirety: ITN030ST, the source of the samples, was a randomized trial that attempted immunosuppression withdrawal within 2 years of liver transplantation. Donor-reactive T cell clones were identified by TCRbeta sequencing after a pre-transplant mixed lymphocyte reaction and then tracked in post-transplant blood. The subjects received no induction therapy and were kept on standard immunosuppression until randomization at 12-24 months post-transplant. Of the eight recipients, three were HCV-positive, while the remaining recipients had been transplanted for non-autoimmune, non-viral indications. Of the 8 liver transplant recipients making up the studied cohort, 3 were classified as tolerant and 5 as non-tolerant. Tolerance was defined as complete immunosuppression withdrawal for at least one year with no rise in liver enzymes beyond twice the upper limit of normal. As an antigen-independent comparator for the donor-reactive sequences, third party-reactive TCRbeta sequences from pre-transplant MLRs were identified as well. Blood samples were collected pre-transplant, pre-randomization before withdrawal, and post-randomization after either full withdrawal or failed withdrawal. Broader findings and caveats from the paper: When repertoire turnover was taken into account, detection of donor-reactive sequences was significantly reduced in 7 of 8 subjects for CD4 and in 8 of 8 subjects for CD8. Because of small, heterogeneous patient numbers and non-standardized post-transplant time points, the conclusions were only preliminary. In a couple of subjects, low numbers of available donor cells limited the measurable donor-reactive repertoire. Without allograft tissue specimens, donor-reactive T cells may have migrated into the graft rather than being deleted. Donor-reactive sequences declined more than third party-reactive ones, suggesting partial antigen-specific deletion unrelated to withdrawal success. Circulating donor-reactive CD4 TCRbeta sequences fell significantly post-transplant in most of the 8 subjects, irrespective of tolerance or HCV status.

High-throughput TCRbeta CDR3 sequencing of frozen genomic DNA was performed by immunoSEQ, with PCR amplification, mapping, bias correction and internal controls included. Regarding the original processing steps: Only productive rearrangements were retained, and each unique TCRbeta sequence was defined by its CDR3 nucleotide sequence together with its V and J gene. A sequence counted as donor-reactive only if the sequence showed at least 5-fold expansion in CFSE-low cells compared with unstimulated pre-transplant cells and had a frequency of at least 0.01%. Minimum frequency thresholds were set for each subject based on the unstimulated sample with the lowest template count, ensuring at least 90% detection power. Jensen-Shannon divergence between the top 1000 TCRbeta sequences post- versus pre-transplant served as the measure of repertoire turnover. Two-sided Fisher's exact tests were used to test for changes in how often donor-reactive sequences were detected. Here the immuneACCESS table is served through TCRdb, limited to in-frame sequences with V and J called. Missing clones are a known gap in these copies; in checked studies unresolved V genes cover under half, and the rest lacks a known reason. The DNA gave D and trimming, while V, J and clone size come from that table. The sample includes roughly 23,000 clones, with approximately 94% observed a single time. The ten largest clones add up to just under 25% of the sample.

With respect to this clone: What antigen it recognizes has not been identified. Base-call qualities are not available, and no considerably larger clone is one nucleotide away.

Unstimulated PBMCs, after thawing, were stained for CD3, CD4 and CD8 and then FACS-sorted into CD3+CD4+ and CD3+CD8+ populations. Each of the 8 studied subjects was randomized to immunosuppression withdrawal. The Qiagen DNeasy Blood and Tissue Kit was used for isolation of genomic DNA. Spanning cysteine to phenylalanine, the CDR3 consists of 15 amino acids. Left in the record is the CDR3 DNA by itself, 45 bases read in frame from the first base. Looking up the germline V gene yields CDR1 SQVTM and CDR2 ANQGSEA. Between the V and J ends, shortened by 4 bases and 4 bases respectively, the junction contains 17 bases.

Specimen: CD8+ T cells from blood, collected less than 28 months after liver transplant. The chain links TRBV29-1 with TRBJ1-5, with a tentative D gene TRBD1 over 6 matching bases. This clonotype was sampled from a human patient who received a liver transplant. Some T cells seen after a transplant may have their origin in the graft donor. The CDR3 sequence is CSVVSDDRINQPQHF. The sequenced DNA is TGCAGCGTTGTATCGGACGACAGGATTAATCAGCCCCAGCATTTT.